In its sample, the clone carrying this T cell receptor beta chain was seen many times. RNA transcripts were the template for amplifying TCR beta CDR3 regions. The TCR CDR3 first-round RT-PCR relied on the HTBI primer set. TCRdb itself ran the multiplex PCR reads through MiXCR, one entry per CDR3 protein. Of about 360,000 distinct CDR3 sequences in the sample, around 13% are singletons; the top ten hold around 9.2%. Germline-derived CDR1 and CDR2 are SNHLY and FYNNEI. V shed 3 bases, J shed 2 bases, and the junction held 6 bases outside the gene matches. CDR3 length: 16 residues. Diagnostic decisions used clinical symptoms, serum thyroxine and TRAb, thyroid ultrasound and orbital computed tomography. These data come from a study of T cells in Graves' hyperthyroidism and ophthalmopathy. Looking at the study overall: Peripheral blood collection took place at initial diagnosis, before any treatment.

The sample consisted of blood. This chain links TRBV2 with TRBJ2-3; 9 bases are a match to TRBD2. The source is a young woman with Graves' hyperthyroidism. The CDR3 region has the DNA TGTGCCAGCAGTGAGCGGGAGGGCCTCAACACAGATACGCAGTATTTT. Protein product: CASSEREGLNTDTQYF.